This TCR beta chain stems from a study of blood T cell repertoires in COVID-19. Across the study: Samples came from the United States, Italy and Spain, spanning acute and convalescent COVID-19. The cDNA or gDNA used as material had been derived from T cells, B-cell-depleted T cells, or PBMCs.

Authors' data handling: Scientists estimated how many nucleated cells there were by amplifying reference gene primers. TCRdb keeps only in-frame clones here, not all; method: immunoSEQ multiplex PCR. V, J and clone size reflect that table, while D and trimming were determined from the DNA. The sample has a few hundred thousand clones, around 84% seen once. Germline loops: CDR1 LNHDA, CDR2 SQIVND (reference sequence). The CDR3 runs 15 residues. With V trimmed by 8 bases and J by 0 bases, 10 bases remained unmatched. This clonotype originated in a woman aged 18-35 years with acute or convalescent COVID-19. V gene TRBV19 combines with J gene TRBJ2-7; 7 nucleotides align to TRBD1. The sequenced sample was peripheral blood. The CDR3, as DNA: TGTGCCAGTTCTGTCTCCGGGACAGCCTCCTACGAGCAGTACTTC. Translating gives CASSVSGTASYEQYF.